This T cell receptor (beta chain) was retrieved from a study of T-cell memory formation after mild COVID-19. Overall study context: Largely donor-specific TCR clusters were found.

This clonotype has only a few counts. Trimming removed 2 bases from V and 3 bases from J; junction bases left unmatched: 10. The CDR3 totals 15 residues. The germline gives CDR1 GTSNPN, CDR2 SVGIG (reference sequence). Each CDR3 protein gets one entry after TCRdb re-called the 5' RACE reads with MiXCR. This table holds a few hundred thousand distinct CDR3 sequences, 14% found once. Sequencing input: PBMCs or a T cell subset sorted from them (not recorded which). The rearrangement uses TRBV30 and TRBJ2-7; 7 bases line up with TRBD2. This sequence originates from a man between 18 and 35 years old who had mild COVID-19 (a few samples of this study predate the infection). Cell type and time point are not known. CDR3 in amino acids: CAWSSGSGTYYEQYF. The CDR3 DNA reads TGTGCCTGGAGTAGTGGCAGCGGGACCTACTACGAGCAGTACTTC.